One and the same sample provided the 25 T cell receptor beta chains below, sequenced in a study of blood T cell repertoires in COVID-19. Repertoires were generated with immunoSEQ multiplex PCR, while TCRdb's copy carries only in-frame clones and drops some. In the table there are some 270,000 clones, around 89% of which are singletons. Material: peripheral blood. The receptors shown here come from a young man with acute or convalescent COVID-19.

J is TRBJ1-4 and V is TRBV6-4, with TRBD1 matching 9 bases. V shed 5 bases and J 8 bases; nucleotides not matched to a gene: 18. Germline V gene lookup returns CDR1 MRHNA and CDR2 SNTAGT. The CDR3 consists of 18 residues. The CDR3 DNA reads TGTGCCAGCAGTCGTTCCTTCACAGGGGGCCTCGGGGTCGAAAAACTGTTTTTT. Translated, it gives CASSRSFTGGLGVEKLFF.

The gene calls are TRBV28 and TRBJ2-7; the D is unclear. Germline-derived CDR1 and CDR2 are MDHEN and SYDVKM. Deletions cut 4 bases from V and 7 bases from J, with 11 bases between. This CDR3 has 12 residues. The CDR3 DNA is TGTGCCAGCAGTTATCGCAGAATTGAGCAGTACTTC. Amino acid sequence: CASSYRRIEQYF.

This chain connects TRBV28 to TRBJ2-7; 7 bases are a match to TRBD1. The germline V gene encodes CDR1 MDHEN and CDR2 SYDVKM. CDR3 length: 17 residues. The V gene end was trimmed by 7 bases and the J gene end by 7 bases; junction bases not matched to a gene: 22. The CDR3: CASIPLDRTGKEWEQYF. CDR3 DNA: TGTGCCAGCATACCATTGGACAGGACGGGTAAAGAGTGGGAGCAGTACTTC.

The chain is built from TRBV7-3 and TRBJ2-5; the match to TRBD1 covers 7 bases. From germline, CDR1 is SGHTA and CDR2 FQGTGA. The CDR3 runs 14 residues. With 1 base clipped from V and 4 bases from J, the junction kept 3 bases outside the gene matches. Written as DNA, the CDR3 is TGTGCCAGCAGCTTAAATACAGGGGTAGAGACCCAGTACTTC. It encodes CASSLNTGVETQYF. Full variable domain (missing parts from reference TRBV7-3 and TRBJ2-5): GAGVSQTPSNKVTEKGKYVELRCDPISGHTALYWYRQSLGQGPEFLIYFQGTGAADDSGLPNDRFFAVRPEGSVSTLKIQRTERGDSAVYLCASSLNTGVETQYFGPGTRLLVL.

This chain links TRBV5-1 with TRBJ2-5; TRBD1 might be the D (5 bases). The CDR3 covers 14 residues. The V gene lost 4 bases and the J gene lost 3 bases, with 13 bases spanning the gap. Germline CDR1 reads SGHRS; CDR2 reads YFSETQ. The CDR3 loop reads CASSGQGGKETQYF. The DNA for the CDR3 is TGCGCCAGCAGCGGTCAGGGCGGAAAAGAGACCCAGTACTTC.

The chain is built from TRBV7-9 and TRBJ1-2; D is possibly TRBD1 (5 bases). The length of the CDR3 is 13 residues. V lost 3 bases and J lost 4, with 9 bases in between. The germline V gene encodes CDR1 SEHNR and CDR2 FQNEAQ (reference sequence). CDR3 DNA sequence: TGTGCCAGCAGCTTGGGGCGAAGCTATGGCTACACCTTC. Translating gives CASSLGRSYGYTF.

There are a few counts of this clone. The CDR3 region is CASSTGRGPTYGYTF. The CDR3 DNA reads TGTGCCAGTAGTACCGGCAGGGGGCCCACATATGGCTACACCTTC. V usage is TRBV19 and J usage is TRBJ1-2; 8 nucleotides line up with TRBD1. V shed 4 bases and J 5 bases; nucleotides not matched to a gene: 9. Per the germline V gene, CDR1 is LNHDA and CDR2 is SQIVND (reference sequence). The CDR3 contains 15 residues.

V gene TRBV9 combines with J gene TRBJ1-1; no clear D. V was shortened by 0 bases and J by 0 bases, with 6 bases between the two germline ends. CDR1 and CDR2 from the germline V gene are SGDLS and YYNGEE. CDR3 length equals 14 residues. For the CDR3, the DNA is TGTGCCAGCAGCGTAGCCGGGGTGAACACTGAAGCTTTCTTT. Its protein is CASSVAGVNTEAFF.

The genes are TRBV5-5 and TRBJ1-5; possible D gene TRBD1, 6 bases. Germline V gene lookup returns CDR1 SGHKS and CDR2 YYEKEE (reference sequence). The CDR3 spans 17 residues. Trimming removed 2 bases at V and 1 base at J, with 16 bases between. CDR3: CASSFGQGPLSNQPQHF. The DNA for the CDR3 is TGTGCCAGCAGCTTCGGCCAGGGGCCCCTAAGCAATCAGCCCCAGCATTTT.

This clone has a single count. The chain has TRBV25-1 and TRBJ1-4, with D uncertain. Trimming took 1 base from V and 8 from J, leaving 20 bases between them. The CDR3 is 17 residues long. Germline CDR1 and CDR2: MGHDK and SYGVNS. CDR3 protein: CASSEFSGQVLSEKLFF. Written as DNA, the CDR3 is TGTGCCAGCAGTGAATTTTCTGGGCAGGTTTTGTCAGAAAAACTGTTTTTT.

The chain carries TRBV19 and TRBJ2-3; TRBD2 agrees at 12 bases. V dropped 3 bases and J dropped 2; count of bases not matched to a gene: 6. The CDR3 totals 17 residues. Germline CDR1 LNHDA, CDR2 SQIVND (reference sequence). The DNA of the CDR3 is TGTGCCAGTAGTATCTCTGGACTAGCGGGATTCACAGATACGCAGTATTTT. Residues: CASSISGLAGFTDTQYF.

CDR3 nucleotides: TGTGCCAGCAGGCCCGGACAGGGAGGTAATGAGCAGTTCTTC. This codes for CASRPGQGGNEQFF. This chain links TRBV28 with TRBJ2-1, with 8 bases fitting TRBD1. J was trimmed by 7 bases and V by 6 bases; bases with no gene match: 8. Germline V gene data show CDR1 as MDHEN and CDR2 as SYDVKM. CDR3 length: 14 residues.

V and J are TRBV2 and TRBJ1-5, with no clear D. Trimming left V 7 bases short and J 3 bases short, with 13 bases between. CDR1 is SNHLY and CDR2 is FYNNEI in the germline V gene. The CDR3 totals 14 residues. The chain's CDR3 is CASIENGYNQPQHF. DNA for the CDR3: TGTGCCAGCATCGAGAACGGTTACAATCAGCCCCAGCATTTT.

The rearrangement uses TRBV6-5 and TRBJ1-1; D call uncertain. The CDR3 is 13 residues long. V dropped 0 bases and J dropped 11 bases, with 13 bases sitting between them. Germline values: CDR1 MNHEY, CDR2 SVGAGI. CDR3 protein: CASSYSISGRAFF. The CDR3 coding sequence is TGTGCCAGCAGTTACTCGATTTCGGGGAGGGCTTTCTTT.

The gene calls are TRBV7-3 and TRBJ2-2, with 8 bases aligning to TRBD2. The germline V gene encodes CDR1 SGHTA and CDR2 FQGTGA. The V and J ends lost 1 base and 7 bases, in that order; junction bases with no gene match: 11. There are 17 residues in the CDR3. The CDR3 DNA reads TGTGCCAGCAGCTTAAAAGCCCCGGGGGGGCCGGGCGGGGAGCTGTTTTTT. This gives the protein CASSLKAPGGPGGELFF.

This clone was picked up a small number of times. The chain uses TRBV3-1 (or the pseudogene TRBV3-2) and TRBJ2-7; maybe TRBD2 (6 bases). CDR1 and CDR2 from the germline V gene are LGHDT and YNNKEL (reference sequence). This CDR3 has 14 residues. Between the trimmed V and J ends, which lost 3 bases and 4 bases, there was a span of 13 bases. CDR3 in DNA: TGTGCCAGCAGCCAGTTGGGGGGAGTTTACGAGCAGTACTTC. It specifies CASSQLGGVYEQYF.

The gene calls are TRBV18 and TRBJ1-1; possible D gene TRBD1, 6 bases. In germline, CDR1 is KGHSH, CDR2 LQKENI. CDR3 size: 14 residues. V was pared by 8 bases and J by 1 base, with 14 bases between. DNA for the CDR3: TGTGCCAGCGAAAACAGGGTGGCGAACACTGAAGCTTTCTTT. Translation: CASENRVANTEAFF.

J is TRBJ2-7 and V is TRBV18, with a possible D match to TRBD2 (6 bases). In germline, CDR1 is KGHSH, CDR2 LQKENI. V lost 0 bases to trimming and J lost 4 bases, with 10 bases between them. CDR3 length: 14 residues. The CDR3 here is CASSPPGGSYEQYF. The CDR3 bases are TGTGCCAGCTCACCACCGGGGGGTTCGTACGAGCAGTACTTC.

The chain couples TRBV6-5 to TRBJ1-2; unclear D gene. CDR1 and CDR2 from the germline V gene are MNHEY and SVGAGI. Trimming cost V 1 base and J 8 bases, with 14 bases left between them. The CDR3 has 14 residues. The CDR3 bases are TGTGCCAGCAGTTACTTTCCTGATGGGGAGGGCTACACCTTC. This sequence encodes CASSYFPDGEGYTF.

The V and J genes are TRBV18 and TRBJ2-7; 7 nucleotides line up with TRBD1. Germline loops: CDR1 KGHSH, CDR2 LQKENI. The trim removed 0 bases at V and 2 bases at J, leaving 1 base unmatched. The CDR3 has 14 residues. The CDR3: CASSPPQGAYEQYF. CDR3 sequence (DNA): TGTGCCAGCTCACCACCGCAGGGGGCCTACGAGCAGTACTTC.

J is TRBJ1-1 and V is TRBV29-1; D ambiguous. The CDR3 loop spans 11 amino acids. The V gene lost 4 bases and the J gene lost 5 bases, with 8 bases spanning the gap. Germline V gene lookup returns CDR1 SQVTM and CDR2 ANQGSEA. The DNA of the CDR3 is TGCAGCGTTGTCGGGAATACTGAAGCTTTCTTT. It encodes CSVVGNTEAFF.

The chain recombines TRBV5-1 with TRBJ2-3, with 7 bases identical to TRBD1. Germline values: CDR1 SGHRS, CDR2 YFSETQ. The CDR3 consists of 16 residues. With 4 bases clipped from V and 0 bases from J, the junction kept 8 bases outside the gene matches. The chain's CDR3 is CASSAYTGASTDTQYF. CDR3 DNA sequence: TGCGCCAGCAGCGCCTACACAGGGGCTAGCACAGATACGCAGTATTTT.

This rearrangement joins TRBV19 to TRBJ1-2; 8 bases match TRBD1. Germline trimming cut 6 bases from V and 1 base from J; bases unmatched to any gene: 4. Germline V gene lookup returns CDR1 LNHDA and CDR2 SQIVND (reference sequence). This CDR3 region has 14 residues. The CDR3 is CASSPTGVNYGYTF. DNA for the CDR3: TGTGCCAGTAGCCCGACAGGGGTTAACTATGGCTACACCTTC.

The V gene is TRBV18, the J gene TRBJ1-2; D is uncertain. This CDR3 region has 15 residues. In germline, CDR1 is KGHSH, CDR2 LQKENI. Trimming removed 2 bases from V and 5 bases from J, with 15 bases in between. CDR3 in amino acids: CASSPFDMVFYGYTF. Written as DNA, the CDR3 is TGTGCCAGCTCACCATTTGACATGGTGTTTTATGGCTACACCTTC.

This clone was seen more than once but under ten times. The rearrangement joins TRBV19 to TRBJ2-2; 9 bases map to TRBD2. Per germline, CDR1 LNHDA and CDR2 SQIVND (reference sequence). The CDR3 extends over 15 amino acids. V trimming: 3 bases; J trimming: 4 bases; junction bases outside the gene matches: 3. In DNA, the CDR3 is TGTGCCAGTAGTATCGCGGGAGGGATCACCGGGGAGCTGTTTTTT. Protein sequence: CASSIAGGITGELFF.